This T cell receptor beta chain is drawn from a study of OX40 agonist ivuxolimab in advanced cancers. The CDR3 loop spans 15 amino acids. The ends lost 6 bases at V and 2 bases at J; junction bases unmatched: 2. Germline lookup yields CDR1 MGHDK and CDR2 SYGVNS. The protocol was immunoSEQ multiplex PCR, while the TCRdb copy is restricted to in-frame clones and leaves out a portion. The sample holds about 35,000 clones; 65% to 80% are singletons and the top ten take roughly 18%. Source: CD4+ or CD8+ T cells sorted from blood, taken in a trial of the OX40 agonist ivuxolimab. The chain uses TRBV25-1 and TRBJ2-6; 9 bases match TRBD1. The source of this sequence is an adult with an advanced solid tumor such as melanoma, head and neck, liver or kidney cancer. CDR3 residues: CASSRTGAGANVLTF. In DNA, the CDR3 is TGTGCCAGCAGCCGGACAGGGGCTGGGGCCAACGTCCTGACTTTC.